This TCR beta chain was obtained from a study of blood T cell repertoires in COVID-19. Across the whole study: Sources were T cells, B-cell-depleted T cells, or PBMCs; the material itself was cDNA or gDNA.

In Seattle, patients joined the study during active infection and were tracked longitudinally. Study processing details: From reference gene primer amplification, estimates of nucleated cell counts were derived. Generated by immunoSEQ multiplex PCR, the TCRdb table keeps only in-frame clones and is missing some. Clone size and V and J calls were adopted from that table, with D and trimming inferred from the DNA. The table has about 200,000 clones, around nine tenths seen once; the top ten hold over 15%. Details on this clone: Other DNA sequences from this sample encode an identical CDR3 as well.

CDR1 SGHAT and CDR2 FQNNGV come from the germline V gene. The CDR3 is 15 residues long. V was pared by 4 bases and J by 0 bases, with 5 bases of the junction left unmatched. The TCR comes from a man aged 50-60 years with COVID-19, enrolled during active disease. Material for sequencing was peripheral blood. V and J are TRBV11-2 and TRBJ2-7, with 8 bases matching TRBD2. The CDR3 region has the DNA TGTGCCAGCAGCTCTACTAGCGGATCCTCCTACGAGCAGTACTTC. Its translation: CASSSTSGSSYEQYF.